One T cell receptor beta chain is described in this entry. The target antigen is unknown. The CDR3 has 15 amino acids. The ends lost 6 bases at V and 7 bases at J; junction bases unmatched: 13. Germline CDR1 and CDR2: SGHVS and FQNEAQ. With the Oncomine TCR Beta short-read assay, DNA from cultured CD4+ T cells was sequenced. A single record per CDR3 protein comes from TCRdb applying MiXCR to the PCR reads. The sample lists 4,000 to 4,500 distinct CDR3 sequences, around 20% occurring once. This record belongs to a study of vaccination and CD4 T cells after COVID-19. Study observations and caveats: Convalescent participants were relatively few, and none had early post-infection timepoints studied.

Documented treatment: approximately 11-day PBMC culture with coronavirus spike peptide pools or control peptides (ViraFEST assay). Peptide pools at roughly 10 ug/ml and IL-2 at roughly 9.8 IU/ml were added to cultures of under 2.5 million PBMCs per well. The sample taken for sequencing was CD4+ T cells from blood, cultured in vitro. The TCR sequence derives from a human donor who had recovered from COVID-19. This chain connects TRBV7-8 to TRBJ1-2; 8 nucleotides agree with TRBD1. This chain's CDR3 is CASRSRSGGAGGYTF. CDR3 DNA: TGTGCCAGCAGATCACGTTCAGGGGGCGCAGGTGGCTACACCTTC. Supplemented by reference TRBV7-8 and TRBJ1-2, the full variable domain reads GAGVSQSPRYKVAKRGQDVALRCDPISGHVSLFWYQQALGQGPEFLTYFQNEAQLDKSGLPSDRFFAERPEGSVSTLKIQRTQQEDSAVYLCASRSRSGGAGGYTFGSGTRLTVV.